Presented here are 20 T cell receptor beta chains from one specimen sequenced in a study of T cell responses to AZD1222 COVID-19 vaccine (dated by TCRdb to 2020 to 2022). The time point label, read with the paper, signifies: baseline before first vaccination. To prepare the library, the immunoSEQ multiplex PCR assay was applied. This immuneACCESS table, as held by TCRdb, lists in-frame sequences with V and J called but not all clones. Of the missing ones, under half trace to an unresolved V gene in checked studies; the others have no known cause. The sample data list around 70,000 clones, and almost 90% of these were observed just once. The top ten clonotypes cover 7.5% to 9% of the sample. Sequences were derived from peripheral blood, sampled on day 0 of AZD1222 vaccination. The receptor set was obtained from an adult in good health.

This chain uses TRBV6-5 with TRBJ1-3; no definite D call. CDR1 MNHEY and CDR2 SVGAGI come from the germline V gene. This CDR3 has 14 residues. Trimming left V 8 bases short and J 4 bases short, with 15 bases between. The CDR3 region has the DNA TGTGCCAGCGTGAGGGTGCCCGGCGGAAACACCATATATTTT. Its translation: CASVRVPGGNTIYF.

The chain is built from TRBV3-1 (or the pseudogene TRBV3-2) and TRBJ2-7; 8 bases match TRBD1. Per the germline V gene, CDR1 is LGHDT and CDR2 is YNNKEL (reference sequence). J lost 4 bases, V lost 6 bases, and 5 bases had no gene match. The CDR3 covers 13 residues. The CDR3 is CASRGTGAYEQYF. The CDR3 nucleotides are TGTGCCAGCAGGGGGACAGGAGCATACGAGCAGTACTTC.

The V and J genes are TRBV15 and TRBJ2-5; TRBD1 might be the D (6 bases). There are 14 residues in the CDR3. Germline CDR1 LNHNV, CDR2 YYDKDF (reference sequence). V gave up 5 bases and J gave up 4 bases, with 14 bases separating them. The chain's CDR3 is CATSFTGQGETQYF. In nucleotides, the CDR3 is TGTGCCACCAGCTTTACAGGGCAGGGAGAGACCCAGTACTTC.

This chain uses TRBV5-1 with TRBJ1-5, with D possibly matching TRBD1 (6 bases). V was trimmed by 3 bases and J by 4 bases, leaving 11 bases between them. Germline V gene sequence: CDR1 SGHRS, CDR2 YFSETQ. CDR3 length: 14 residues. CDR3 DNA: TGCGCCAGCAGCTGGGGGGCGGAGAATCAGCCCCAGCATTTT. This translates into CASSWGAENQPQHF. Complete variable domain (other parts from reference TRBV5-1 and TRBJ1-5): KAGVTQTPRYLIKTRGQQVTLSCSPISGHRSVSWYQQTPGQGLQFLFEYFSETQRNKGNFPGRFSGRQFSNSRSEMNVSTLELGDSALYLCASSWGAENQPQHFGDGTRLSIL.

This clone showed up just a few times. The CDR3 reads CASSEFNTEAFF. CDR3 in DNA: TGTGCCAGCAGTGAATTTAACACTGAAGCTTTCTTT. The chain employs TRBV25-1 and TRBJ1-1; D unclear. Trimming took off 1 base at V and 2 bases at J, with 2 bases between the two ends. The germline V gene has CDR1 MGHDK and CDR2 SYGVNS. There are 12 residues in the CDR3.

This clone was counted only a few times. The chain recombines TRBV15 with TRBJ2-6; D is unresolved. The CDR3 contains 13 residues. Trimming took off 6 bases at V and 1 base at J, with 4 bases between the two ends. From germline, CDR1 is LNHNV and CDR2 YYDKDF (reference sequence). The CDR3 here is CATRNSGANVLTF. The CDR3 DNA follows: TGTGCCACCAGAAATTCTGGGGCCAACGTCCTGACTTTC.

The chain uses TRBV7-2 and TRBJ2-2; possible D gene TRBD2, 5 bases. V dropped 5 bases and J dropped 6 bases, with 10 bases sitting between them. The V gene's germline CDR1 is SGHTA and CDR2 FQGNSA. The length of the CDR3 is 13 residues. This chain's CDR3 is CASSTRTSGELFF. CDR3 in DNA: TGTGCCAGCAGCACTCGGACTTCCGGGGAGCTGTTTTTT.

Sample share makes this clone medium-sized (0.01 to 0.1%). This CDR3 is also generated by other DNA sequences in the sample. The V call is TRBV2, the J call TRBJ2-3; D call uncertain. CDR1 SNHLY and CDR2 FYNNEI come from the germline V gene. Trimming removed 6 bases from V and 3 bases from J, with 4 bases in between. The CDR3 spans 11 residues. The CDR3 loop is CASRTTDTQYF. CDR3 coding DNA: TGTGCCAGCAGGACGACAGATACGCAGTATTTT.

This chain joins TRBV4-1 and TRBJ1-2; TRBD1 agrees at 8 bases. The CDR3 covers 15 residues. The junction had 6 bases not matched to a gene; V was cut back by 3 bases and J by 3 bases. Germline CDR1 is MGHRA and CDR2 is YSYEKL. CDR3 amino acids: CASSHDPGGYYGYTF. DNA for the CDR3: TGCGCCAGCAGCCATGATCCAGGGGGCTACTATGGCTACACCTTC.

The rearrangement uses TRBV5-1 and TRBJ1-1, with D perhaps TRBD1 (6 bases). V lost 1 base and J lost 1, with 11 bases in between. Germline assignment: CDR1 SGHRS and CDR2 YFSETQ. This CDR3 spans 15 amino acids. The CDR3 nucleotides read TGCGCCAGCAGCTTGAGGACAGAGACGAACACTGAAGCTTTCTTT. Amino acid sequence: CASSLRTETNTEAFF. Supplemented by reference TRBV5-1 and TRBJ1-1, the full variable domain reads KAGVTQTPRYLIKTRGQQVTLSCSPISGHRSVSWYQQTPGQGLQFLFEYFSETQRNKGNFPGRFSGRQFSNSRSEMNVSTLELGDSALYLCASSLRTETNTEAFFGQGTRLTVV.

The chain combines TRBV19 with TRBJ1-2; the D is unclear. The CDR3 extends over 14 amino acids. CDR1 LNHDA and CDR2 SQIVND come from the germline V gene (reference sequence). Between the trimmed V and J ends, which lost 3 bases and 1 base, there was a span of 9 bases. CDR3 sequence: CASSMAGVNYGYTF. For the CDR3, the DNA is TGTGCCAGTAGTATGGCTGGGGTTAACTATGGCTACACCTTC.

J is TRBJ2-3 and V is TRBV12-3 or TRBV12-4; no firm D call. This CDR3 has 11 amino acids. V was shortened by 3 bases and J by 5 bases, with 3 bases between the two germline ends. This chain's CDR3 is CASSFGDTQYF. The CDR3 DNA is TGTGCCAGCAGTTTTGGAGATACGCAGTATTTT.

This chain links TRBV24-1 with TRBJ2-7, with D perhaps matching TRBD2 (5 bases). The V end was cut by 7 bases, the J end by 7 bases, with 10 bases between. Germline-derived CDR1 and CDR2 are KGHDR and SFDVKD. The CDR3 runs to 11 residues. CDR3 residues: CATSSGLEQYF. DNA of the CDR3: TGTGCCACCAGCAGCGGATTGGAGCAGTACTTC.

This clone was recorded a few times. The chain joins TRBV4-3 to TRBJ2-1; TRBD2 aligns across 11 bases. CDR3 length equals 16 residues. V lost 4 bases and J lost 7; bases outside the gene matches: 9. From germline, CDR1 is LGHNA and CDR2 YSLEER. The CDR3 here is CASSLILAGEGNEQFF. The CDR3 coding sequence is TGCGCCAGCAGCCTGATACTAGCGGGAGAGGGTAATGAGCAGTTCTTC.

The sample holds one count of this clone. This sequence joins TRBV5-4 and TRBJ2-5, with a weak D call TRBD2 (5 bases). This CDR3 region has 17 residues. The germline gives CDR1 SGHNT, CDR2 YYREEE (reference sequence). V lost 3 bases to trimming and J lost 0 bases, with 18 bases between them. The CDR3 DNA is TGTGCCAGCAGCTACCCGGGATCTTGGTTGTACCAAGAGACCCAGTACTTC. Protein product: CASSYPGSWLYQETQYF.

The chain's CDR3 is CASSPKVAGGPYEQYF. CDR3 nucleotide sequence: TGTGCCAGCAGCCCTAAGGTGGCGGGAGGGCCCTACGAGCAGTACTTC. This rearrangement joins TRBV7-9 to TRBJ2-7, with 9 bases identical to TRBD2. CDR1 is SEHNR, CDR2 FQNEAQ, per germline (reference sequence). The CDR3 sequence is 16 residues long. V was clipped by 5 bases and J by 2 bases; unmatched bases: 10.

The J gene is TRBJ2-1, the V gene TRBV7-9, with D tentatively TRBD2 (5 bases). CDR1 is SEHNR, CDR2 FQNEAQ, per germline (reference sequence). This CDR3 comprises 13 residues. V lost 6 bases and J lost 6, with 12 bases in between. In nucleotides, the CDR3 is TGTGCCAGCAGTCCGGCGGGTTTCAATGAGCAGTTCTTC. The encoded protein is CASSPAGFNEQFF.

The chain links TRBV4-2 to TRBJ1-1; D ambiguous. CDR3 size: 15 residues. Germline V gene sequence: CDR1 LGHNA, CDR2 YNFKEQ. Trimming shortened V by 2 bases and J by 1 base, and 11 bases separated the two germline ends. The CDR3 DNA sequence: TGTGCCAGCAGCCAAACCCAGACATCGAACACTGAAGCTTTCTTT. Its translation: CASSQTQTSNTEAFF.

The rearrangement uses TRBV11-2 and TRBJ1-1, with unresolved D. This CDR3 is 12 amino acids long. Trimming stripped 0 bases from V and 11 bases from J, with 10 bases between. The germline gives CDR1 SGHAT, CDR2 FQNNGV. CDR3 sequence (DNA): TGTGCCAGCAGCTTAGAGGCCCCGGAGGCTTTCTTT. This gives the protein CASSLEAPEAFF. Full variable domain (missing parts from reference TRBV11-2 and TRBJ1-1): EAGVAQSPRYKIIEKRQSVAFWCNPISGHATLYWYQQILGQGPKLLIQFQNNGVVDDSQLPKDRFSAERLKGVDSTLKIQPAKLEDSAVYLCASSLEAPEAFFGQGTRLTVV.

The J gene is TRBJ2-1, the V gene TRBV10-2; 11 bases fit TRBD2. The CDR3 sequence is 13 residues long. Germline loops: CDR1 WSHSY, CDR2 SAAADI. Unmatched junction bases numbered 6, after V lost 8 bases and J lost 9 bases. The CDR3 DNA is TGCGCCAGCGGTCTAGCGGGAGGACTTGAGCAGTTCTTC. The encoded protein is CASGLAGGLEQFF.